One sample yielded the 26 T cell receptor beta chains listed below, sequenced in a study of immune characteristics of hereditary and idiopathic chronic pancreatitis. Chronic pancreatitis tissue was collected during total pancreatectomy with islet autotransplantation. Data came from immunoSEQ multiplex PCR; TCRdb stores just in-frame clones and leaves some out. The sample lists over 12,000 clones; 70% to 75% were seen once. The specimen sequenced was pancreas tissue with hereditary chronic pancreatitis. All receptors come from a human donor with chronic pancreatitis.

The J gene is TRBJ2-2, the V gene TRBV14, with 13 bases matching TRBD2. The CDR3 is 19 amino acids. Germline trimming cut 0 bases from V and 6 bases from J; bases unmatched to any gene: 10. Germline loops: CDR1 SGHDN, CDR2 FVKESK. This CDR3 reads CASSQDTVGLAGVAGELFF. The CDR3 DNA follows: TGTGCCAGCAGCCAAGATACAGTTGGACTAGCGGGAGTCGCCGGGGAGCTGTTTTTT. The whole variable domain, remainder taken from reference TRBV14 and TRBJ2-2, is EAGVTQFPSHSVIEKGQTVTLRCDPISGHDNLYWYRRVMGKEIKFLLHFVKESKQDESGMPNNRFLAERTGGTYSTLKVQPAELEDSGVYFCASSQDTVGLAGVAGELFFGEGSRLTVL.

The gene calls are TRBV18 and TRBJ2-6; TRBD2 might be the D (5 bases). This CDR3 has 14 residues. V shed 3 bases and J shed 7 bases, with 10 bases lying between them. Germline values: CDR1 KGHSH, CDR2 LQKENI. CDR3 nucleotide sequence: TGTGCCAGCTCACCTAGCGCGGGCGCCAACGTCCTGACTTTC. It specifies CASSPSAGANVLTF.

The gene calls are TRBV18 and TRBJ2-1; D unresolved. Trimming took 0 bases from V and 9 from J, leaving 12 bases between them. The CDR3 is 14 residues long. Germline CDR1 reads KGHSH; CDR2 reads LQKENI. CDR3 DNA sequence: TGTGCCAGCTCACCACCGGACCCTGCCGGTGAGCAGTTCTTC. Residues: CASSPPDPAGEQFF. Supplemented by reference TRBV18 and TRBJ2-1, the full variable domain reads NAGVMQNPRHLVRRRGQEARLRCSPMKGHSHVYWYRQLPEEGLKFMVYLQKENIIDESGMPKERFSAEFPKEGPSILRIQQVVRGDSAAYFCASSPPDPAGEQFFGPGTRLTVL.

This chain links TRBV27 with TRBJ2-1, with 7 bases that match TRBD2. This CDR3 is 16 amino acids long. In germline, CDR1 is MNHEY, CDR2 SMNVEV (reference sequence). The V and J ends lost 1 base and 1 base, in that order; junction bases with no gene match: 4. This CDR3 reads CASSLWARGSYNEQFF. For the CDR3, the DNA is TGTGCCAGCAGTTTATGGGCGCGGGGGTCCTACAATGAGCAGTTCTTC.

V is TRBV6-5 and J is TRBJ2-7, with D unresolved. Germline values: CDR1 MNHEY, CDR2 SVGAGI. Trimming removed 3 bases from V and 0 bases from J, with 12 bases in between. This CDR3 contains 15 residues. For the CDR3, the DNA is TGTGCCAGCAGTTATTCCGACGGTTCCTCCTACGAGCAGTACTTC. This codes for CASSYSDGSSYEQYF.

The V and J genes are TRBV28 and TRBJ2-6; 7 nucleotides align to TRBD1. Germline V lookup: CDR1 MDHEN, CDR2 SYDVKM. This CDR3 is built from 15 residues. V lost 6 bases and J lost 2; bases outside the gene matches: 4. CDR3: CASRVQGAGANVLTF. For the CDR3, the DNA is TGTGCCAGCAGGGTCCAGGGGGCTGGGGCCAACGTCCTGACTTTC.

The chain recombines TRBV10-3 with TRBJ2-2; D gene uncertain. CDR3 length: 14 residues. V lost 0 bases and J lost 2, with 4 bases in between. CDR1 is ENHRY, CDR2 SYGVKD, per germline. The CDR3 region is CAISESRNTGELFF. DNA of the CDR3: TGTGCCATCAGTGAGTCGCGTAACACCGGGGAGCTGTTTTTT.

This chain joins TRBV12-3 or TRBV12-4 and TRBJ2-3; the D is unclear. V lost 3 bases, J lost 4 bases, and 5 bases lay in between. This CDR3 contains 12 residues. Written as DNA, the CDR3 is TGTGCCAGCAGTTTTTCAGCAGATACGCAGTATTTT. Encoded protein: CASSFSADTQYF.

The CDR3 coding sequence is TGTGCCAGCAGTACACAGGGGGCGCTAATCTATGGCTACACCTTC. This codes for CASSTQGALIYGYTF. This chain links TRBV28 with TRBJ1-2, with 9 bases fitting TRBD1. The CDR3 runs to 15 residues. Unmatched junction bases numbered 8, after V lost 5 bases and J lost 4 bases. Per the germline V gene, CDR1 is MDHEN and CDR2 is SYDVKM.

This chain joins TRBV28 and TRBJ2-7, with D perhaps assigned TRBD1 or TRBD2 (6 bases each). V was trimmed by 3 bases and J by 0 bases, leaving 12 bases between them. Per the germline V gene, CDR1 is MDHEN and CDR2 is SYDVKM. The CDR3 has 15 amino acids. The CDR3 loop reads CASSLGGPASYEQYF. The CDR3 DNA reads as TGTGCCAGCAGTTTGGGGGGCCCCGCCTCCTACGAGCAGTACTTC.

This rearrangement joins TRBV24-1 to TRBJ2-5, with no clear D. The CDR3 covers 12 residues. Germline V gene sequence: CDR1 KGHDR, CDR2 SFDVKD. Trimming shortened V by 0 bases and J by 7 bases, and 5 bases separated the two germline ends. The CDR3 region has the DNA TGTGCCACCAGTGATTTGGAGCGGACCCAGTACTTC. Translation: CATSDLERTQYF.

The CDR3 sequence is CASSYRPDTEAFF. The CDR3 DNA reads as TGTGCCAGCAGCTACAGACCGGACACTGAAGCTTTCTTT. The rearrangement joins TRBV7-9 to TRBJ1-1; D remains ambiguous. The germline gives CDR1 SEHNR, CDR2 FQNEAQ (reference sequence). Deletions cut 4 bases from V and 3 bases from J, with 9 bases between. This CDR3 contains 13 residues.

The chain employs TRBV28 and TRBJ2-5; 8 bases line up with TRBD1. J gave up 1 base and V 10 bases, and 8 bases lay outside the gene matches. This CDR3 has 14 amino acids. CDR1 MDHEN and CDR2 SYDVKM come from the germline V gene. The DNA for the CDR3 is TGTGCCACCCTGGACAGGGCCACCCAAGAGACCCAGTACTTC. It codes for CATLDRATQETQYF. Drawing the rest from reference TRBV28 and TRBJ2-5, the complete variable domain is DVKVTQSSRYLVKRTGEKVFLECVQDMDHENMFWYRQDPGLGLRLIYFSYDVKMKEKGDIPEGYSVSREKKERFSLILESASTNQTSMYLCATLDRATQETQYFGPGTRLLVL.

The chain has TRBV7-8 and TRBJ2-2, with a weak D call TRBD2 (5 bases). This CDR3 contains 14 residues. Trimming removed 2 bases from V and 8 bases from J, with 12 bases in between. Germline assignment: CDR1 SGHVS and CDR2 FQNEAQ. For the CDR3, the DNA is TGTGCCAGCAGCTTAAGGGTATTAGCGGGGGAGCTGTTTTTT. Translated: CASSLRVLAGELFF.

This clone counts as medium-sized. J is TRBJ1-4 and V is TRBV6-5, with 7 bases aligning to TRBD1. V gave up 7 bases and J gave up 6 bases; unmatched junction bases: 8. This CDR3 is 14 amino acids long. The germline gives CDR1 MNHEY, CDR2 SVGAGI. The CDR3 DNA is TGTGCCAGCACCCGACAGGGAGGGTATGAAAAACTGTTTTTT. Translation: CASTRQGGYEKLFF.

This clone was counted only a few times. This chain uses TRBV19 with TRBJ1-5; no definite D call. V dropped 1 base and J dropped 1 base, with 5 bases sitting between them. Germline loops: CDR1 LNHDA, CDR2 SQIVND (reference sequence). The length of the CDR3 is 14 residues. The CDR3 protein is CASSIAASNQPQHF. The CDR3 DNA reads TGTGCCAGTAGTATAGCCGCAAGCAATCAGCCCCAGCATTTT.

The J gene is TRBJ2-2, the V gene TRBV25-1, with D uncertain. The CDR3 consists of 12 residues. Germline loops: CDR1 MGHDK, CDR2 SYGVNS. Trimming took off 4 bases at V and 7 bases at J, with 7 bases between the two ends. CDR3 sequence: CASSGIDGELFF. Written as DNA, the CDR3 is TGTGCCAGCAGTGGAATAGACGGGGAGCTGTTTTTT.

The chain uses TRBV12-3 or TRBV12-4 and TRBJ2-1; perhaps TRBD2 as D (6 bases). Deletions cut 3 bases from V and 6 bases from J, with 9 bases between. The CDR3 is 13 amino acids. This CDR3 is CASSFAGINEQFF. The CDR3, as DNA: TGTGCCAGCAGTTTCGCGGGGATCAATGAGCAGTTCTTC.

The chain has TRBV6-6 and TRBJ1-4, with no clear D. Germline CDR1 and CDR2: MNHNY and SVGAGI (reference sequence). V was pared by 3 bases and J by 14 bases, with 13 bases between. The CDR3 spans 12 residues. The CDR3 loop reads CASSYPGGVLFF. DNA of the CDR3: TGTGCCAGCAGTTATCCCGGCGGGGTGCTGTTTTTT.

In nucleotides, the CDR3 is TGTGCCAGCAGCCAAGATGCCGCGCAAGAGACCCAGTACTTC. Protein sequence: CASSQDAAQETQYF. V and J are TRBV3-1 (or the pseudogene TRBV3-2) and TRBJ2-5; no clear D gene. V lost 0 bases, J lost 2 bases, and 7 bases lay in between. The CDR3 is 14 amino acids. Germline-derived CDR1 and CDR2 are LGHDT and YNNKEL (reference sequence).

The chain carries TRBV27 and TRBJ1-1, with D perhaps matching TRBD1 (5 bases). Trimming took 5 bases from V and 1 from J, leaving 14 bases between them. This CDR3 comprises 15 residues. Germline values: CDR1 MNHEY, CDR2 SMNVEV (reference sequence). The CDR3 sequence: CASSMIDRPNTEAFF. Here the CDR3 DNA reads TGTGCCAGCAGTATGATTGACAGACCGAACACTGAAGCTTTCTTT.

This chain links TRBV5-4 with TRBJ2-7, with TRBD2 as a possible D gene (5 bases). Germline V lookup: CDR1 SGHNT, CDR2 YYREEE (reference sequence). Trimming removed 3 bases at V and 0 bases at J, with 13 bases between. This CDR3 contains 15 residues. The chain's CDR3 is CASSYPGKSSYEQYF. The CDR3 DNA reads as TGTGCCAGCAGCTATCCGGGAAAGAGCTCCTACGAGCAGTACTTC. Full variable domain (remainder filled in from reference TRBV5-4 and TRBJ2-7): ETGVTQSPTHLIKTRGQQVTLRCSSQSGHNTVSWYQQALGQGPQFIFQYYREEENGRGNFPPRFSGLQFPNYSSELNVNALELDDSALYLCASSYPGKSSYEQYFGPGTRLTVT.

The J gene is TRBJ1-2, the V gene TRBV3-1 (or the pseudogene TRBV3-2), with TRBD1 identical over 9 bases. The CDR3 has 14 amino acids. The trim removed 4 bases at V and 7 bases at J, leaving 7 bases unmatched. CDR1 and CDR2 (germline): LGHDT, YNNKEL (reference sequence). In nucleotides, the CDR3 is TGTGCCAGCAGCCCACAGGGGGCACAGCGTGGCTACACCTTC. This translates into CASSPQGAQRGYTF.

J is TRBJ2-2 and V is TRBV5-1; 8 bases map to TRBD2. V shed 4 bases, J shed 2 bases, and the junction held 7 bases outside the gene matches. Germline CDR1 SGHRS, CDR2 YFSETQ. The CDR3 extends over 16 amino acids. CDR3 region: CASSTAGGDNTGELFF. Here the CDR3 DNA reads TGCGCCAGCAGCACTGCCGGGGGGGATAACACCGGGGAGCTGTTTTTT.

This rearrangement joins TRBV3-1 (or the pseudogene TRBV3-2) to TRBJ2-7; 7 nucleotides match TRBD1. In germline, CDR1 is LGHDT, CDR2 YNNKEL (reference sequence). V shed 1 base, J shed 6 bases, and the junction held 0 bases outside the gene matches. The CDR3 runs to 12 residues. The CDR3 DNA reads TGTGCCAGCAGCCAAGGGACAGGCGAGCAGTACTTC. Residues: CASSQGTGEQYF.

The V call is TRBV18, the J call TRBJ1-2, with D uncertain. CDR1 is KGHSH, CDR2 LQKENI, per germline. This CDR3 comprises 12 residues. V lost 6 bases and J lost 8, with 13 bases in between. CDR3 loop: CASSPPQAGYTF. For the CDR3, the DNA is TGTGCCAGCTCCCCCCCTCAGGCGGGCTACACCTTC.